A selection of T cell receptor beta chains follows, all from one sample in a study of CD8 T cells in ankylosing spondylitis. One entry per CDR3 protein, called by TCRdb with MiXCR from the 5' RACE reads. The table records approximately 40,000 distinct CDR3 sequences, 6% of them present only once. The sample taken for sequencing was blood, either unsorted or a sorted T cell fraction (not recorded which). These receptors originate from a male donor with ankylosing spondylitis or in good health (not recorded which). Both conserved end residues are part of each CDR3. A D gene is named only where the DNA matches it firmly. Size values are once, few and many counts, or a class for expanded clones, and some rows have none.

CDR3 length	D gene	V gene	clone size	J gene	CDR3 protein	CDR3 DNA
16	.	TRBV28	many	TRBJ2-7	CASSSPLVGATDEQYF	TGTGCCAGCAGCTCCCCTCTGGTGGGGGCGACGGACGAGCAGTACTTC
16	.	TRBV7-8	many	TRBJ2-2	CASSPYQLLNTGELFF	TGTGCCAGCAGCCCCTACCAATTATTGAACACCGGGGAGCTGTTTTTT
18	TRBD2	TRBV5-1	many	TRBJ2-6	CASSLGLAGDSGANVLTF	TGCGCCAGCAGCTTGGGACTAGCGGGGGACTCTGGGGCCAACGTCCTGACTTTC
12	.	TRBV5-1	many	TRBJ2-3	CASSLEADTQYF	TGCGCCAGCAGCTTGGAGGCAGATACGCAGTATTTT
12	.	TRBV2	many	TRBJ2-5	CASSDRDETQYF	TGTGCCAGCAGTGACAGGGATGAGACCCAGTACTTC
14	TRBD1	TRBV13	many	TRBJ2-7	CASSRLTGTYEQYF	TGTGCCAGCAGCCGTTTGACAGGGACCTACGAGCAGTACTTC
17	.	TRBV28	many	TRBJ2-1	CASSWALKRSSYNEQFF	TGTGCCAGCAGTTGGGCCCTCAAGCGGAGCTCCTACAATGAGCAGTTCTTC
13	.	TRBV2	many	TRBJ2-7	CASSVLRTYEQYF	TGTGCCAGCAGTGTCCTCAGAACCTACGAGCAGTACTTC
16	TRBD2	TRBV4-1	many	TRBJ2-5	CASSQETSGGRETQYF	TGCGCCAGCAGCCAAGAAACTAGCGGGGGGAGGGAGACCCAGTACTTC
11	.	TRBV29-1	many	TRBJ2-1	CSVDRYNEQFF	TGCAGCGTTGATCGCTACAATGAGCAGTTCTTC
17	TRBD1	TRBV19	many	TRBJ2-3	CASTPLLAGGLGDTQYF	TGTGCCAGTACTCCCCTGCTGGCAGGGGGCCTCGGAGATACGCAGTATTTT
12	.	TRBV24-1	many	TRBJ2-1	CATSDLAYRQFF	TGTGCCACCAGTGATTTAGCTTACCGGCAGTTCTTC
14	TRBD1	TRBV19	many	TRBJ2-1	CASLRDRESGEQFF	TGTGCCAGCTTGCGGGACAGGGAATCTGGTGAGCAGTTCTTC
14	.	TRBV12-3/TRBV12-4	many	TRBJ1-2	CASSPGEGLGGYTF	TGTGCCAGCAGTCCAGGGGAGGGGCTGGGTGGCTACACCTTC
15	TRBD2	TRBV19	many	TRBJ2-7	CASSSTSGRSWEQYF	TGTGCCAGTAGTTCAACTAGCGGGAGATCGTGGGAGCAGTACTTC
16	.	TRBV6-2/TRBV6-3	many	TRBJ2-1	CASSPRTFSSYNEQFF	TGTGCCAGCAGCCCCCGGACCTTTAGCTCCTACAATGAGCAGTTCTTC
15	.	TRBV3-1	many	TRBJ2-7	CASSEGTSNSYEQYF	TGTGCCAGCAGCGAAGGGACATCCAATTCCTACGAGCAGTACTTC
11	.	TRBV6-5	medium-sized	TRBJ2-3	CASRRGDTQYF	TGTGCCAGCAGGAGGGGAGATACGCAGTATTTT
14	.	TRBV4-1	many	TRBJ1-2	CASSLQRVGYGYTF	TGCGCCAGCAGCTTACAACGGGTTGGCTATGGCTACACCTTC
16	.	TRBV28	many	TRBJ1-3	CASSFPRQLGANTIYF	TGTGCCAGCAGTTTTCCCCGTCAGCTGGGGGCAAACACCATATATTTT
13	.	TRBV4-2	many	TRBJ2-3	CASSLGGVTVPYF	TGTGCCAGCAGCCTAGGAGGCGTCACGGTTCCGTATTTT
16	.	TRBV28	many	TRBJ2-5	CASSFRSGPGGETQYF	TGTGCCAGCAGCTTTAGAAGCGGGCCAGGGGGAGAGACCCAGTACTTC
13	.	TRBV29-1	few	TRBJ2-3	CSVLGHRGDTQYF	TGCAGCGTCTTAGGACATCGGGGAGATACGCAGTATTTT
14	.	TRBV20-1	many	TRBJ2-3	CSAPDRLTRDTQYF	TGCAGTGCTCCTGACAGACTCACAAGAGATACGCAGTATTTT
12	.	TRBV20-1	many	TRBJ2-7	CSARGQAYEQYF	TGCAGTGCTAGAGGACAAGCCTACGAGCAGTACTTC
14	.	TRBV5-1	many	TRBJ1-2	CASSLGTANYGYTF	TGCGCCAGCAGCTTGGGGACAGCTAACTATGGCTACACCTTC
17	TRBD1	TRBV18	many	TRBJ1-1	CASSPPRSRGGNTEAFF	TGTGCCAGCTCACCACCAAGAAGCAGGGGGGGGAACACTGAAGCTTTCTTT
14	.	TRBV7-9	many	TRBJ2-2	CASSLQANTGELFF	TGTGCCAGCAGCTTGCAGGCGAACACCGGGGAGCTGTTTTTT
11	TRBD2	TRBV29-1	many	TRBJ2-1	CSVGGANEQFF	TGCAGCGTCGGGGGGGCGAATGAGCAGTTCTTC
12	.	TRBV2	many	TRBJ2-4	CASSEAPHIQYF	TGTGCCAGCAGTGAAGCGCCGCACATTCAGTACTTC
15	.	TRBV9	many	TRBJ2-3	CASSPQGRGTDTQYF	TGTGCCAGCAGCCCCCAGGGGCGGGGCACAGATACGCAGTATTTT
15	.	TRBV4-1	many	TRBJ1-5	CASSQPREAGQPQHF	TGCGCCAGCAGCCAGCCCAGGGAGGCTGGCCAGCCCCAGCATTTT
16	TRBD1	TRBV28	many	TRBJ1-1	CASSSRQGMVGTEAFF	TGTGCCAGCAGTTCGCGACAGGGTATGGTTGGGACTGAAGCTTTCTTT
14	.	TRBV7-9	many	TRBJ1-6	CASSSGTVNSPLHF	TGTGCCAGCAGCTCCGGGACGGTGAATTCACCCCTCCACTTT
14	TRBD2	TRBV5-1	many	TRBJ2-7	CASSSEASGYEQYF	TGCGCCAGCAGCTCTGAGGCTAGCGGCTACGAGCAGTACTTC
17	TRBD1	TRBV5-1	many	TRBJ2-1	CASSATTGGLLNNEQFF	TGCGCCAGCAGCGCGACAACAGGGGGGCTACTGAACAATGAGCAGTTCTTC
18	.	TRBV28	many	TRBJ1-5	CASSPLGTGGSVYQPQHF	TGTGCCAGCAGCCCCCTGGGTACGGGGGGCTCAGTTTATCAGCCCCAGCATTTT
11	.	TRBV25-1	.	TRBJ2-1	CASSTFNEQFF	TGTGCCAGCAGTACATTCAATGAGCAGTTCTTC
15	.	TRBV28	many	TRBJ1-5	CASSSSPNPWKPQHF	TGTGCCAGCAGCTCAAGTCCGAACCCTTGGAAACCCCAGCATTTT
15	.	TRBV7-9	many	TRBJ2-5	CASSFASTGSETQYF	TGTGCCAGCAGCTTCGCGTCTACAGGGAGTGAGACCCAGTACTTC
16	TRBD2	TRBV28	many	TRBJ2-1	CASRMDQGGRPYEQFF	TGTGCCAGCAGGATGGACCAAGGCGGGAGGCCATATGAGCAGTTCTTC